The clone carrying this T cell receptor beta chain was found many times. The source of the sample is a study of T cells in Graves' hyperthyroidism and ophthalmopathy. Looking at the study overall: The authors collected peripheral blood at initial diagnosis, before any treatment.

The source material, RNA transcripts, was used to amplify TCR beta CDR3 regions. Initially, a first-round RT-PCR of the TCR CDR3 employed the HTBI primer set. TCRdb re-analysed the multiplex PCR reads in MiXCR, keeping a single row per CDR3 protein. Of about 210,000 distinct CDR3 sequences listed, about 16% are singletons. The study enrolled patients aged 18 to 65 with newly diagnosed hyperthyroidism of under 2 months' duration. Uncontrolled infection, other autoimmune disease, pregnancy or lactation excluded patients. Fresh peripheral blood, 7.5 to 10 ml of it, supplied the PBMCs. The sample taken for sequencing was blood. This receptor was identified in a middle-aged man with Graves' hyperthyroidism.

The CDR3 coding sequence is TGCAGTGCTACGTTCCCAGGGGGGGAGACCCAGTACTTC. It encodes CSATFPGGETQYF. V is TRBV20-1 and J is TRBJ2-5; D may be TRBD1 (7 bases). Trimming cost V 4 bases and J 5 bases, with 14 bases left between them. CDR3 length: 13 residues. In germline, CDR1 is DFQATT, CDR2 SNEGSKA (reference sequence).